This T cell receptor beta chain derives from a study of radiotherapy plus CTLA-4 blockade in lung cancer. As for the study in general: Objective responses were seen in more than 15% of patients, disease control in about 30%. Study observations and caveats: There was expansion of tumor-derived TCR clones in blood after radiotherapy plus ipilimumab.

Trimming removed 7 bases from V and 6 bases from J, with 8 bases in between. Germline V gives CDR1 MGHDK, CDR2 SYGVNS. This CDR3 is 11 amino acids long. The table lists this clone with a count of one. Its specificity is not known. Sequencing used immunoSEQ multiplex PCR; TCRdb keeps in-frame clones, though not all of them. The table records about 72,000 clones, roughly three quarters of them present only once. This specimen consisted of peripheral blood, obtained from a patient treated with radiotherapy plus ipilimumab. V is TRBV25-1 and J is TRBJ2-3; no firm D call. The origin of this receptor is a human donor with non-small cell lung cancer who had a complete response to radiotherapy plus ipilimumab. Here the CDR3 reads CASNRLDTQYF. The CDR3 DNA reads TGTGCCAGCAACCGATTGGATACGCAGTATTTT. Based on the CDR3 plus reference TRBV25-1 and TRBJ2-3, the full variable domain is EADIYQTPRYLVIGTGKKITLECSQTMGHDKMYWYQQDPGMELHLIHYSYGVNSTEKGDLSSESTVSRIRTEHFPLTLESARPSHTSQYLCASNRLDTQYFGPGTRLTVL.